This T cell receptor (beta chain) was retrieved from a study of blood T cells in healthy people across ages. Overall study results and limits: Estimates of diversity drawn from one million T cells were considered underestimates.

The authors ran a second PCR of about 7 to 12 cycles using a sample-barcoded 5' primer and a J-beta primer mix. TCRdb reanalysed the 5' RACE reads using MiXCR and keeps one entry per CDR3 protein. This repertoire shows about 720,000 distinct CDR3 sequences, approximately 25% found once; its top ten account for approximately 3.7%. Points on this clonotype: Its target is not known.

These data are also associated with another study on T cells of mothers and their children.

The material sequenced was blood. This sequence was found in a boy younger than 18 in good health.

Here the CDR3 reads CASSKVVGNYGYTF. DNA for the CDR3: TGTGCCAGCAGCAAAGTCGTAGGGAACTATGGCTACACCTTC. The chain joins TRBV21-1 to TRBJ1-2. TRBV21-1 is a pseudogene segment. This CDR3 is 14 amino acids long.